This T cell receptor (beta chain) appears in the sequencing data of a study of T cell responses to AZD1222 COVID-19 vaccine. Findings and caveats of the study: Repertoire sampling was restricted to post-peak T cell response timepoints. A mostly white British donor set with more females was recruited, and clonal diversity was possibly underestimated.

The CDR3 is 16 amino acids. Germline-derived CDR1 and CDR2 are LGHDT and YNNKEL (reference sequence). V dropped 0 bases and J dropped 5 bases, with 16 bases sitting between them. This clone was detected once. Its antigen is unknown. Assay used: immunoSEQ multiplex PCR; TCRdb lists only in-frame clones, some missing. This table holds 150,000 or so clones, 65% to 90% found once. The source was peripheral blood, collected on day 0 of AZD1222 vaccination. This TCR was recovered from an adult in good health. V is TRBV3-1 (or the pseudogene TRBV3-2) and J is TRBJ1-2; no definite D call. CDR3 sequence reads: CASSQERVGGYYGYTF. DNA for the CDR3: TGTGCCAGCAGCCAAGAAAGGGTTGGAGGCTATTATGGCTACACCTTC.